The next 30 T cell receptor beta chains were all read from a single sample in a study of T cells in Graves' hyperthyroidism and ophthalmopathy. Template material for amplifying TCR beta CDR3 regions consisted of RNA transcripts. First-round RT-PCR of the TCR CDR3 relied on the HTBI primer set. TCRdb fed the multiplex PCR reads into MiXCR, producing one record per CDR3 protein. The top ten hold 32% of the sample, which has around 430,000 distinct CDR3 sequences, about 15% seen once. The sequenced sample was blood. These receptors came from a woman aged 30 to 39 with Graves' hyperthyroidism.

This clonotype was observed at least ten times. The chain links TRBV28 to TRBJ2-7; D may be TRBD1 or TRBD2 (5 bases each). The length of the CDR3 is 15 residues. Germline V gene data show CDR1 as MDHEN and CDR2 as SYDVKM. The V end was cut by 5 bases, the J end by 0 bases, with 14 bases between. For the CDR3, the DNA is TGTGCCAGCAGTGGCGCAGAGGGGACCTCCTACGAGCAGTACTTC. The encoded protein is CASSGAEGTSYEQYF.

This clonotype was detected a few times. The J gene is TRBJ2-2, the V gene TRBV10-2; TRBD2 might be the D (6 bases). V was clipped by 5 bases and J by 0 bases, with 13 bases between them. The CDR3 has 16 amino acids. Germline CDR1 is WSHSY and CDR2 is SAAADI. Here the CDR3 DNA reads TGCGCCAGCAGTTTCGCGGGGCAACCGAACACCGGGGAGCTGTTTTTT. It codes for CASSFAGQPNTGELFF.

V usage is TRBV30 and J usage is TRBJ2-6, with TRBD1 matching 7 bases. The germline CDR1 and CDR2 sequences are GTSNPN and SVGIG (reference sequence). The CDR3 extends over 17 amino acids. V was pared by 5 bases and J by 0 bases, with 10 bases of the junction left unmatched. CDR3 DNA: TGTGCCTGGGGGGGACAGAGGATTAGCTCTGGGGCCAACGTCCTGACTTTC. This gives the protein CAWGGQRISSGANVLTF.

This clonotype was found many times. The V and J genes are TRBV3-1 and TRBJ1-5, with TRBD1 as a possible D gene (5 bases). The CDR3 has 17 residues. V was trimmed by 3 bases and J by 3 bases, leaving 18 bases between them. Germline CDR1 LGHDT, CDR2 YNNKEL (reference sequence). CDR3 sequence reads: CASSHTRDGHSNQPQHF. The CDR3 DNA sequence: TGTGCCAGCAGCCACACCCGGGACGGACATTCCAATCAGCCCCAGCATTTT.

This clonotype was seen repeatedly, ten times or more. V gene TRBV3-1 combines with J gene TRBJ2-5; 9 bases align to TRBD2. This CDR3 is 14 amino acids long. In germline, CDR1 is LGHDT, CDR2 YNNKEL (reference sequence). V was clipped by 3 bases and J by 1 base; unmatched bases: 0. CDR3 sequence (DNA): TGTGCCAGCAGCCAGGGACTAGCCCAAGAGACCCAGTACTTC. Its translation is CASSQGLAQETQYF.

This clonotype was seen more than once but under ten times. V is TRBV3-1 and J is TRBJ2-7; 8 bases fit TRBD1. Germline CDR1 reads LGHDT; CDR2 reads YNNKEL (reference sequence). The CDR3 totals 16 residues. With V trimmed by 0 bases and J by 4 bases, 8 bases remained unmatched. The CDR3 protein is CASSQERRQGLYEQYF. The CDR3, as DNA: TGTGCCAGCAGCCAAGAGAGGAGACAGGGGTTGTACGAGCAGTACTTC.

This clonotype occurred many times. CDR3 region: CASSRGQEQFF. The CDR3 DNA is TGTGCCAGCAGTCGCGGACAGGAGCAGTTCTTC. The gene calls are TRBV27 and TRBJ2-1, with a possible D match to TRBD1 (6 bases). V dropped 5 bases and J dropped 10 bases, with 9 bases sitting between them. The CDR3 length is 11 residues. The germline V gene encodes CDR1 MNHEY and CDR2 SMNVEV (reference sequence).

This clonotype was found many times. The chain uses TRBV6-6 and TRBJ1-1, with 8 bases that match TRBD1. The J segment lost 0 bases and the V segment lost 2 bases, leaving 5 bases of the junction unmatched. The germline gives CDR1 MNHNY, CDR2 SVGAGI (reference sequence). The CDR3 totals 16 residues. CDR3: CASSYQRQGMNTEAFF. The CDR3 DNA reads as TGTGCCAGCAGTTACCAACGACAGGGGATGAACACTGAAGCTTTCTTT.

The chain recombines TRBV19 with TRBJ2-5, with D perhaps TRBD1 (5 bases). Trimming cost V 6 bases and J 4 bases, with 27 bases left between them. Germline CDR1 reads LNHDA; CDR2 reads SQIVND (reference sequence). This CDR3 has 18 amino acids. The CDR3 nucleotides read TGTGCCAGTAGGCCTGGTGCAGGGTCCCTAACGCAAGGAGAGACCCAGTACTTC. It encodes CASRPGAGSLTQGETQYF.

A few counts support this clonotype. The V and J genes are TRBV9 and TRBJ1-1; TRBD1 is a possible D gene (5 bases). V dropped 0 bases and J dropped 0 bases, with 6 bases sitting between them. The CDR3 extends over 14 amino acids. The V gene's germline CDR1 is SGDLS and CDR2 YYNGEE. The CDR3 loop is CASSVGQMNTEAFF. As DNA, the CDR3 is TGTGCCAGCAGCGTAGGACAGATGAACACTGAAGCTTTCTTT.

Many counts were recorded for this clonotype. The CDR3 region is CASSSRRGPAQETQYF. CDR3 DNA: TGTGCCAGCAGCTCCCGCCGGGGCCCCGCTCAAGAGACCCAGTACTTC. V gene TRBV13 combines with J gene TRBJ2-5; D might be TRBD1 or TRBD2, each matching 5 bases. The CDR3 has 16 amino acids. V lost 4 bases to trimming and J lost 2 bases, with 17 bases between them. Germline-derived CDR1 and CDR2 are PRHDT and FYEKMQ (reference sequence).

The rearrangement uses TRBV6-1 and TRBJ1-5, with D hard to call. The CDR3 spans 16 residues. V gave up 8 bases and J gave up 0 bases, with 17 bases separating them. Germline V gene lookup returns CDR1 MNHNS and CDR2 SASEGT. This CDR3 reads CASAKYTRGSNQPQHF. The DNA for the CDR3 is TGTGCCAGCGCTAAGTACACCCGGGGTAGCAATCAGCCCCAGCATTTT.

The genes are TRBV19 and TRBJ1-5, with D tentatively TRBD1 (6 bases). The germline V and J ends were trimmed by 3 bases and 1 base, with 7 bases remaining between them. This CDR3 region has 14 residues. CDR1 and CDR2 (germline): LNHDA, SQIVND (reference sequence). CDR3 amino acids: CASSMRGSNQPQHF. Written as DNA, the CDR3 is TGTGCCAGTAGTATGAGGGGGAGCAATCAGCCCCAGCATTTT.

This clonotype was counted ten times or more. J is TRBJ2-7 and V is TRBV28, with 10 bases fitting TRBD2. J was trimmed by 6 bases and V by 4 bases; bases with no gene match: 6. The germline gives CDR1 MDHEN, CDR2 SYDVKM. This CDR3 comprises 14 residues. The CDR3 is CASSWIAGGSEQYF. CDR3 sequence (DNA): TGTGCCAGCAGTTGGATAGCGGGAGGTAGCGAGCAGTACTTC.

This clonotype occurred many times. The V and J genes are TRBV18 and TRBJ2-7; 14 bases align to TRBD2. Germline V gives CDR1 KGHSH, CDR2 LQKENI. This CDR3 spans 14 amino acids. The junction had 2 bases not matched to a gene; V was cut back by 3 bases and J by 7 bases. The CDR3 sequence: CASSPGLAGVEQYF. In nucleotides, the CDR3 is TGTGCCAGCTCACCGGGACTAGCGGGGGTTGAGCAGTACTTC.

As to this clonotype: This may stem from a read error, because a much larger clone lies one nucleotide away. The gene calls are TRBV5-1 and TRBJ2-7, with D unresolved. The germline gives CDR1 SGHRS, CDR2 YFSETQ. Trimming took off 4 bases at V and 2 bases at J, with 19 bases between the two ends. CDR3 length: 16 residues. CDR3 sequence reads: CASSGKVPGRPYEQYF. The CDR3 region has the DNA TGCGCCAGCAGCGGTAAGGTTCCAGGTCGACCCTACGAGCAGTACTTC.

This clonotype was counted at least ten times. V is TRBV11-3 and J is TRBJ2-2; 7 bases fit TRBD2. V trimming: 4 bases; J trimming: 6 bases; junction bases outside the gene matches: 8. Germline V gene sequence: CDR1 SGHNT, CDR2 YENEEA. This CDR3 is 15 amino acids long. The CDR3 region is CASSYTAGRPGELFF. Written as DNA, the CDR3 is TGTGCCAGCAGCTACACAGCGGGGCGGCCCGGGGAGCTGTTTTTT. Filled out from reference TRBV11-3 and TRBJ2-2, the complete variable domain reads EAGVVQSPRYKIIEKKQPVAFWCNPISGHNTLYWYLQNLGQGPELLIRYENEEAVDDSQLPKDRFSAERLKGVDSTLKIQPAELGDSAVYLCASSYTAGRPGELFFGEGSRLTVL.

This clonotype appeared many times. The chain employs TRBV28 and TRBJ1-1; D ambiguous. The CDR3 totals 13 residues. CDR1 is MDHEN, CDR2 SYDVKM, per germline. Trimming took 5 bases from V and 5 from J, leaving 12 bases between them. CDR3 in DNA: TGTGCCAGCAGTCCCTCAGGAGGTACTGAAGCTTTCTTT. It is translated as CASSPSGGTEAFF.

This clonotype was observed many times. In DNA, the CDR3 is TGTGCCAGCGGACAGGGGATGGGGAACACTGAAGCTTTCTTT. This gives the protein CASGQGMGNTEAFF. The chain employs TRBV28 and TRBJ1-1; 9 bases map to TRBD1. This CDR3 region has 14 residues. The ends lost 8 bases at V and 1 base at J; junction bases unmatched: 5. From germline, CDR1 is MDHEN and CDR2 SYDVKM.

The rearrangement uses TRBV5-1 and TRBJ2-1; D is ambiguous. With 0 bases removed from V and 0 bases from J, the gap between germline ends came to 10 bases. Germline-derived CDR1 and CDR2 are SGHRS and YFSETQ. CDR3 length: 16 amino acids. The CDR3 nucleotides are TGCGCCAGCAGCTTGGGATCGACCAACTCCTACAATGAGCAGTTCTTC. Translation: CASSLGSTNSYNEQFF.

The V and J genes are TRBV29-1 and TRBJ2-1; 14 bases agree with TRBD2. Trimming removed 1 base from V and 8 bases from J; junction bases left unmatched: 10. The length of the CDR3 is 17 residues. Germline CDR1 and CDR2: SQVTM and ANQGSEA. CDR3 region: CSVEGVPGLAGGDEQFF. CDR3 coding DNA: TGCAGCGTTGAAGGGGTCCCCGGACTAGCGGGAGGAGATGAGCAGTTCTTC.

This clonotype was counted once. This chain connects TRBV6-2 or TRBV6-3 to TRBJ1-4, with D uncertain. Trimming removed 6 bases at V and 12 bases at J, with 17 bases between. From germline, CDR1 is MNHEY and CDR2 SVGEGT. This CDR3 is built from 13 residues. The CDR3 region has the DNA TGTGCCAGCAGAACAGACCCCCTATCGGAACTGTTTTTT. It yields the protein CASRTDPLSELFF.

This rearrangement joins TRBV28 to TRBJ2-1; 8 bases match TRBD2. The CDR3 is made up of 15 amino acids. The germline gives CDR1 MDHEN, CDR2 SYDVKM. V was pared by 4 bases and J by 2 bases, with 4 bases of the junction left unmatched. In nucleotides, the CDR3 is TGTGCCAGCAGTTGGGGGGGACTAGCCTACAATGAGCAGTTCTTC. It translates to CASSWGGLAYNEQFF.

To note about this clonotype: A much larger clone lies a single base off, so this may be a read error. This chain uses TRBV3-1 with TRBJ1-6; 8 bases are a match to TRBD1. The CDR3 is 14 amino acids. The V gene end was trimmed by 4 bases and the J gene end by 9 bases; junction bases not matched to a gene: 5. CDR1 is LGHDT and CDR2 is YNNKEL in the germline V gene (reference sequence). CDR3 DNA: TGTGCCAGCAGCCGATGGGGGACAGGTTCACCCCTCCACTTT. Protein product: CASSRWGTGSPLHF. Filled out from reference TRBV3-1 and TRBJ1-6, the complete variable domain reads DTAVSQTPKYLVTQMGNDKSIKCEQNLGHDTMYWYKQDSKKFLKIMFSYNNKELIINETVPNRFSPKSPDKAHLNLHINSLELGDSAVYFCASSRWGTGSPLHFGNGTRLTVT.

This clonotype was observed at least ten times. The chain employs TRBV3-1 and TRBJ1-2, with 10 bases matching TRBD1. Germline values: CDR1 LGHDT, CDR2 YNNKEL (reference sequence). With V trimmed by 8 bases and J by 6 bases, 9 bases remained unmatched. This CDR3 comprises 14 residues. In nucleotides, the CDR3 is TGTGCCAGCGGCCTCGGGGACAGGGGTCATGGCTACACCTTC. Its protein is CASGLGDRGHGYTF.

The table lists this clonotype with many counts. V gene TRBV18 combines with J gene TRBJ2-3, with D possibly matching TRBD2 (6 bases). The CDR3 is 14 residues long. The V gene lost 2 bases and the J gene lost 4 bases, with 10 bases spanning the gap. Germline V gene data show CDR1 as KGHSH and CDR2 as LQKENI. The CDR3 region is CASSPRDLPDTQYF. For the CDR3, the DNA is TGTGCCAGCTCACCAAGGGACTTGCCAGATACGCAGTATTTT.

This clonotype showed up many times. The chain recombines TRBV7-8 with TRBJ2-5; 8 nucleotides match TRBD1. V was pared by 5 bases and J by 3 bases, with 8 bases of the junction left unmatched. The CDR3 is made up of 15 amino acids. Per the germline V gene, CDR1 is SGHVS and CDR2 is FQNEAQ. The CDR3 bases are TGTGCCAGCAGCCGCCCGGCGGGACAGGAAGAGACCCAGTACTTC. It is translated as CASSRPAGQEETQYF.

This clonotype was observed many times. J is TRBJ2-1 and V is TRBV12-3 or TRBV12-4; 10 nucleotides line up with TRBD2. The CDR3 runs to 14 residues. The J segment lost 5 bases and the V segment lost 7 bases, leaving 5 bases of the junction unmatched. CDR3 amino acids: CASTASGSDNEQFF. DNA of the CDR3: TGTGCCAGCACCGCTAGCGGGAGTGACAATGAGCAGTTCTTC.

This clonotype appeared many times. This sequence joins TRBV24-1 and TRBJ1-2; maybe TRBD1 (6 bases). The V end lost 4 bases, the J end lost 10 bases, and 15 bases lay between the germline ends. The CDR3 is 13 amino acids. Germline lookup yields CDR1 KGHDR and CDR2 SFDVKD. In nucleotides, the CDR3 is TGTGCCACCAGTGACCCTCCCGGACAGACCTACACCTTC. Amino acids: CATSDPPGQTYTF.

This clonotype was seen ten or more times. This sequence joins TRBV5-1 and TRBJ2-1, with 7 bases lining up with TRBD2. V lost 0 bases to trimming and J lost 7 bases; unmatched junction nucleotides: 4. Germline V CDR1 and CDR2: SGHRS, YFSETQ. The CDR3 totals 14 residues. Written as DNA, the CDR3 is TGCGCCAGCAGCTTGGACGGTAGCGGGAATGAGCAGTTCTTC. It encodes CASSLDGSGNEQFF.